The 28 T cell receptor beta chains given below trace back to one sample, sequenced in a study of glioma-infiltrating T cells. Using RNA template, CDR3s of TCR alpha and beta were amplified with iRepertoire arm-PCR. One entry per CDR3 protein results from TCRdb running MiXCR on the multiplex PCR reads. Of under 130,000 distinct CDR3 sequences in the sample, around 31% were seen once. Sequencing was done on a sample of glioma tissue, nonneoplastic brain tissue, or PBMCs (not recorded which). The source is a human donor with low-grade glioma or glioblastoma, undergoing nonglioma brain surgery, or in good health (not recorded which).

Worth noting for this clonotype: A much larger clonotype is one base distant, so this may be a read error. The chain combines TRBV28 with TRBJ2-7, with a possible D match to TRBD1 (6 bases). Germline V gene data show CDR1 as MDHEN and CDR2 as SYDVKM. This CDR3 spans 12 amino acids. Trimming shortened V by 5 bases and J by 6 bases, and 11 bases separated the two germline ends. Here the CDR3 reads CASSVTGTEQYF. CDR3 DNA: TGTGCCAGCAGTGTAACAGGGACCGAGCAGTACTTC.

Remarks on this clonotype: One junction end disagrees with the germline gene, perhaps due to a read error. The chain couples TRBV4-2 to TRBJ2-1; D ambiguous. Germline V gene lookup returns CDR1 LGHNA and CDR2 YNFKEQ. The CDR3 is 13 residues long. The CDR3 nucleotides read TGTACCAGCAGCCAAGACCAGCCGAATGAGCAGTTCTTC. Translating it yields CTSSQDQPNEQFF.

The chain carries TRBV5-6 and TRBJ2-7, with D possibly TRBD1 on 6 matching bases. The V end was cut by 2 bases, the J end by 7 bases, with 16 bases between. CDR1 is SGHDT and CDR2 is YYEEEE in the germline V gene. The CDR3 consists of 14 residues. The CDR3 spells CASSLSAGVPEQYF. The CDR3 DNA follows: TGTGCCAGCAGCTTAAGCGCAGGGGTACCGGAGCAGTACTTC.

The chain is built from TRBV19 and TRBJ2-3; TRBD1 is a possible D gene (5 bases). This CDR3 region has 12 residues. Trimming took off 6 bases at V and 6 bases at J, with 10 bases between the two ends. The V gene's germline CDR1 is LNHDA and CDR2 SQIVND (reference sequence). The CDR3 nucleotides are TGTGCCAGTAGCGCAGGGCACGATACGCAGTATTTT. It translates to CASSAGHDTQYF. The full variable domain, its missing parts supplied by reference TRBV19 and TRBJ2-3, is DGGITQSPKYLFRKEGQNVTLSCEQNLNHDAMYWYRQDPGQGLRLIYYSQIVNDFQKGDIAEGYSVSREKKESFPLTVTSAQKNPTAFYLCASSAGHDTQYFGPGTRLTVL.

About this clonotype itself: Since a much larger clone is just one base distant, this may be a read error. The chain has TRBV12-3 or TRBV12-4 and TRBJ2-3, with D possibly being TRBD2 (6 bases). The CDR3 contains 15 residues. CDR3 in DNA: TGTGCCAGCAGTTTTGGCCGGGGGTCAACGGATAAGCAGTATTTT. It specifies CASSFGRGSTDKQYF.

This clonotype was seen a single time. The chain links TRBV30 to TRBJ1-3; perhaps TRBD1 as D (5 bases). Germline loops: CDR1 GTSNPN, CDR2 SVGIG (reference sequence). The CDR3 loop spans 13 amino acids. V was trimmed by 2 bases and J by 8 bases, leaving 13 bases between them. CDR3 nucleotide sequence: TGTGCCTGGAGTCCGGGAGGGGAATACACCATATATTTT. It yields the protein CAWSPGGEYTIYF. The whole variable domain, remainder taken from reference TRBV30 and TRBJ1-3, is SQTIHQWPATLVQPVGSPLSLECTVEGTSNPNLYWYRQAAGRGLQLLFYSVGIGQISSEVPQNLSASRPQDRQFILSSKKLLLSDSGFYLCAWSPGGEYTIYFGEGSWLTVV.

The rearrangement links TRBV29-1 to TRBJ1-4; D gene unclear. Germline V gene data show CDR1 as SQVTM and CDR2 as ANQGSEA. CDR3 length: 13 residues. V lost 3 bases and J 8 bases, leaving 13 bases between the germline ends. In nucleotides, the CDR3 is TGCAGCGTTGAGGTCGACGGAACCGAAAAACTGTTTTTT. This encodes CSVEVDGTEKLFF.

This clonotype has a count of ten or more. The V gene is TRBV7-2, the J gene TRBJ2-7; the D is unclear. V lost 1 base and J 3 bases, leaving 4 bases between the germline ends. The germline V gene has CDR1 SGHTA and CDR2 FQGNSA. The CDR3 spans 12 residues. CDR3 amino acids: CASSLVFYEQYF. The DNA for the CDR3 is TGTGCCAGCAGCTTAGTCTTCTACGAGCAGTACTTC.

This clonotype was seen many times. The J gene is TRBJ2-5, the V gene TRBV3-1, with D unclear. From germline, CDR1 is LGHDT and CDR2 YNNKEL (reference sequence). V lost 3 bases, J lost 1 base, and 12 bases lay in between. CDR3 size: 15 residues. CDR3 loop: CASSQGVGPQETQYF. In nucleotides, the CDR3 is TGTGCCAGCAGCCAGGGTGTCGGCCCCCAAGAGACCCAGTACTTC.

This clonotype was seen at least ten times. The CDR3 coding sequence is TGTGCCAGCGGGGGCACTGAAGCTTTCTTT. Protein sequence: CASGGTEAFF. The chain combines TRBV28 with TRBJ1-1, with D perhaps matching TRBD1 (5 bases). The CDR3 loop spans 10 amino acids. Germline CDR1 reads MDHEN; CDR2 reads SYDVKM. With 8 bases removed from V and 4 bases from J, the gap between germline ends came to 5 bases.

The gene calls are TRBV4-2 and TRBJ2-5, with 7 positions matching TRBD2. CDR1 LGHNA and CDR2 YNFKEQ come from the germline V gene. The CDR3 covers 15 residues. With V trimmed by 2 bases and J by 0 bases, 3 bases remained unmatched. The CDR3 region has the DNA TGTGCCAGCAGCCAAACCGGGACTAACCAAGAGACCCAGTACTTC. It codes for CASSQTGTNQETQYF.

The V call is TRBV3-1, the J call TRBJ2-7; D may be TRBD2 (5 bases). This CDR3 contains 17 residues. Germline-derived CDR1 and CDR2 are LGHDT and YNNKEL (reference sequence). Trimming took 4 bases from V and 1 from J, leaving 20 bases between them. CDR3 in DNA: TGTGCCAGCAGCCCATTCCCATCGGGGAGCGGATCCTACGAGCAGTACTTC. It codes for CASSPFPSGSGSYEQYF.

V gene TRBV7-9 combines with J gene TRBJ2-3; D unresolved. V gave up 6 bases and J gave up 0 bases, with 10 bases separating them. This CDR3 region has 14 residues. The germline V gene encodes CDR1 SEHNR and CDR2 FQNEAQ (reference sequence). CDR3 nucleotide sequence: TGTGCCAGCAGGCCAGCCCAGAGCACAGATACGCAGTATTTT. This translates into CASRPAQSTDTQYF.

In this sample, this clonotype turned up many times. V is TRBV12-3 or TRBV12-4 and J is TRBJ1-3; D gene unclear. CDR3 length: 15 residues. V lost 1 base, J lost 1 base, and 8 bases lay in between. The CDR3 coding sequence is TGTGCCAGCAGTTTAGACAGCAATTCTGGAAACACCATATATTTT. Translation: CASSLDSNSGNTIYF.

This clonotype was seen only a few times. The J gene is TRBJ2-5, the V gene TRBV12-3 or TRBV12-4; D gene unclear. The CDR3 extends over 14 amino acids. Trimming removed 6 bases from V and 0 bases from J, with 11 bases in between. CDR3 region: CASSLRSYQETQYF. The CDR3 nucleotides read TGTGCCAGCAGCCTCCGCTCGTACCAAGAGACCCAGTACTTC.

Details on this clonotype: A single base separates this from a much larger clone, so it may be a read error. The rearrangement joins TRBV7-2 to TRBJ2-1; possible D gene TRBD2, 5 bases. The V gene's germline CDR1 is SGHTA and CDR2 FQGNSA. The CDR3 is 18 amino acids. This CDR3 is CASGLGWQTGNSYNEQFF. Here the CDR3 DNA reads TGTGCCAGCGGCTTAGGGTGGCAGACGGGGAACTCCTACAATGAGCAGTTCTTC.

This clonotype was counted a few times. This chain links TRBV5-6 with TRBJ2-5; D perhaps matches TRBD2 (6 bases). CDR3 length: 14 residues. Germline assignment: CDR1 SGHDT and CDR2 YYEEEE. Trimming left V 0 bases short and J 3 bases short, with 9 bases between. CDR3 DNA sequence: TGTGCCAGCAGCTTGGTTCGGAGGGAAGAGACCCAGTACTTC. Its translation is CASSLVRREETQYF.

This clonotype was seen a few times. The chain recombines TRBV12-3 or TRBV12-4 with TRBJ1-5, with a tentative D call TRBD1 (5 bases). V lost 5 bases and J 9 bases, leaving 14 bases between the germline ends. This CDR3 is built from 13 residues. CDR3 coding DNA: TGTGCCAGCAGTCCAGGGCCTCGCTCGCCCCAGCATTTT. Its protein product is CASSPGPRSPQHF.

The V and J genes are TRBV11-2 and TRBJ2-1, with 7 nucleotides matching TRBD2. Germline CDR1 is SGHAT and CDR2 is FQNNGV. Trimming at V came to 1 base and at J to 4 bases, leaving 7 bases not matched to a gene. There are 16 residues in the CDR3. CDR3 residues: CASSLAGAGIYNEQFF. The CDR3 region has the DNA TGTGCCAGCAGCTTAGCCGGAGCGGGGATATACAATGAGCAGTTCTTC.

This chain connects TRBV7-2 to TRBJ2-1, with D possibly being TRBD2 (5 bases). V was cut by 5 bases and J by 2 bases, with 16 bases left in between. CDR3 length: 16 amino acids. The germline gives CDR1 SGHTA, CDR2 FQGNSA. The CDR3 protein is CASSEGQLRAYNEQFF. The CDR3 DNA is TGTGCCAGCAGCGAGGGTCAGTTAAGGGCCTACAATGAGCAGTTCTTC.

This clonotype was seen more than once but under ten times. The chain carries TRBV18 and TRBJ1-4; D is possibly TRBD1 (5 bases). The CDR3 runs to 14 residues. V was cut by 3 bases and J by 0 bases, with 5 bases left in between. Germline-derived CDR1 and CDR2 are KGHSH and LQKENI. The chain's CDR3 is CASSPGATNEKLFF. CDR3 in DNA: TGTGCCAGCTCACCGGGGGCAACTAATGAAAAACTGTTTTTT.

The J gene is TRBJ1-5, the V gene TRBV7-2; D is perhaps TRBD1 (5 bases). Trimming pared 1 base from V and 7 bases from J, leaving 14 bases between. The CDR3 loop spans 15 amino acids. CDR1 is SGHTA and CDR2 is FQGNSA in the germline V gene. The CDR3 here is CASSLDHRLGQPQHF. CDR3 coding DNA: TGTGCCAGCAGCTTAGATCACAGGCTGGGGCAGCCCCAGCATTTT.

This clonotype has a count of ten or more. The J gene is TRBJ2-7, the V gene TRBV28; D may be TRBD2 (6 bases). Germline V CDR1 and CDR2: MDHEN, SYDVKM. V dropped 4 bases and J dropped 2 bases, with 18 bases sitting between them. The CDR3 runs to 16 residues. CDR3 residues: CASSSSTGGTPYEQYF. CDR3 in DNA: TGTGCCAGCAGTTCCTCGACCGGAGGGACCCCCTACGAGCAGTACTTC.

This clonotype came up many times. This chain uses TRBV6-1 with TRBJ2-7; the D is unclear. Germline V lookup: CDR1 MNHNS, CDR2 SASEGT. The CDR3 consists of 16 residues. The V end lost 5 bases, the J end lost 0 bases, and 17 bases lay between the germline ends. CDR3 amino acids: CASSPPESSYSYEQYF. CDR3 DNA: TGTGCCAGCAGTCCCCCTGAGTCCTCTTACTCCTACGAGCAGTACTTC.

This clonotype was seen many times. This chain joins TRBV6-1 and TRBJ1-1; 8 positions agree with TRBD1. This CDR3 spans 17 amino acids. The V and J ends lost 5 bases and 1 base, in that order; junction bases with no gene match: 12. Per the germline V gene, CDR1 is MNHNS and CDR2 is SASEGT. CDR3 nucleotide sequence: TGTGCCAGCAGTTCAACAGGGGGGTGGCCACCGAACACTGAAGCTTTCTTT. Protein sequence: CASSSTGGWPPNTEAFF.

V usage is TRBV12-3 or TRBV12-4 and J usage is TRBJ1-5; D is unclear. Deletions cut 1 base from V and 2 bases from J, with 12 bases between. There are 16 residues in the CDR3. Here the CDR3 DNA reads TGTGCCAGCAGTTTAGGAGTGGGGAATGGCAATCAGCCCCAGCATTTT. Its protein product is CASSLGVGNGNQPQHF.

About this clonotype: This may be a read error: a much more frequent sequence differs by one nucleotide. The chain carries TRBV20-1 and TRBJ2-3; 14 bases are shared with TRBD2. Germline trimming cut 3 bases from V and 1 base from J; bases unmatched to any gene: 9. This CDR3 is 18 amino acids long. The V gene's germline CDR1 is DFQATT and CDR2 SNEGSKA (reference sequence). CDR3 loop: CSARQNTGLAGGTDTQYF. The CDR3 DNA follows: TGCAGTGCTAGGCAAAATACGGGACTAGCGGGGGGCACAGATACGCAGTATTTT.

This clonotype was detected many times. In nucleotides, the CDR3 is TGTGCCAGCAGTCGAACTTGGAACACTGAAGCTTTCTTT. This encodes CASSRTWNTEAFF. The V call is TRBV28, the J call TRBJ1-1; D unresolved. The CDR3 runs 13 residues. V was shortened by 5 bases and J by 1 base, with 8 bases between the two germline ends. The V gene's germline CDR1 is MDHEN and CDR2 SYDVKM.